The clone carrying this T cell receptor beta chain was seen once. Its antigen is unidentified. Germline V gene lookup returns CDR1 SGHRS and CDR2 YFSETQ. CDR3 length equals 13 residues. Germline trimming cut 5 bases from V and 5 bases from J; bases unmatched to any gene: 5. Baseline was the first blood sampling point, followed by cycle 4 day 1 and cycle 7 day 1. This entry is derived from a study of OX40 agonist ivuxolimab in advanced cancers. Study results and limitations: In CD8+ T cells, expanded clones were on average more numerous than in CD4+. Circulating CD4+ and CD8+ T cells showed clonal expansion by week 6 at 0.1 to 3.0 mg/kg.

The method was immunoSEQ multiplex PCR; TCRdb's version includes in-frame clones alone and lacks a portion of them. The table shows approximately 84,000 clones, with about 88% occurring only once. The sample was CD4+ or CD8+ T cells sorted from blood, taken in a trial of the OX40 agonist ivuxolimab. This TCR was sampled from an adult with an advanced solid tumor such as melanoma, head and neck, liver or kidney cancer. V usage is TRBV5-1 and J usage is TRBJ2-7, with TRBD1 matching 9 bases. The DNA of the CDR3 is TGCGCCAGCAGTCCGGGACAGGGCCACGAGCAGTACTTC. Residues: CASSPGQGHEQYF.